The 11 T cell receptor beta chains in this list originate from one sample, sequenced in a study of OX40 agonist ivuxolimab in advanced cancers. Method: immunoSEQ multiplex PCR; TCRdb's copy keeps in-frame clones and lacks some. The sample lists around 40,000 clones, approximately 80% occurring once. Source: CD4+ or CD8+ T cells sorted from blood, taken in a trial of the OX40 agonist ivuxolimab. These TCRs come from an adult with an advanced solid tumor such as melanoma, head and neck, liver or kidney cancer.

The chain is built from TRBV5-4 and TRBJ2-7, with no clear D. The CDR3 has 14 amino acids. The germline V gene encodes CDR1 SGHNT and CDR2 YYREEE (reference sequence). V lost 0 bases to trimming and J lost 0 bases, with 7 bases between them. The CDR3: CASSLEPPSYEQYF. The CDR3 DNA reads as TGTGCCAGCAGCTTGGAACCGCCCTCCTACGAGCAGTACTTC.

V usage is TRBV6-5 and J usage is TRBJ1-4, with D possibly TRBD1 on 5 matching bases. The CDR3 runs 13 residues. Trimming left V 6 bases short and J 4 bases short, with 9 bases between. Germline CDR1 is MNHEY and CDR2 is SVGAGI. The CDR3 is CASRRQYNEKLFF. CDR3 nucleotide sequence: TGTGCCAGCAGAAGACAGTATAATGAAAAACTGTTTTTT.

V is TRBV5-1 and J is TRBJ2-7, with 9 positions matching TRBD1. This CDR3 is 15 amino acids long. Per the germline V gene, CDR1 is SGHRS and CDR2 is YFSETQ. V lost 4 bases, J lost 6 bases, and 11 bases stayed unmatched. The CDR3 coding sequence is TGCGCCAGCAGCGGGGGACAGGGTCCCTCTCGCGAGCAGTACTTC. This encodes CASSGGQGPSREQYF.

This chain links TRBV6-1 with TRBJ2-1, with D perhaps TRBD2 (5 bases). The CDR3 sequence is 12 residues long. Trimming cost V 3 bases and J 15 bases, with 15 bases left between them. Germline lookup yields CDR1 MNHNS and CDR2 SASEGT. Here the CDR3 DNA reads TGTGCCAGCAGTGATGCGGGTCCCCCGGGGTTCTTC. Translating it yields CASSDAGPPGFF.

This clone was observed a few times. The sample carries other DNA sequences with the same CDR3. The rearrangement uses TRBV9 and TRBJ1-4; D remains unclear. The CDR3 is 13 residues long. With 1 base removed from V and 8 bases from J, the gap between germline ends came to 9 bases. Germline V gene sequence: CDR1 SGDLS, CDR2 YYNGEE. The CDR3 is CASSVSGGEKLFF. Written as DNA, the CDR3 is TGTGCCAGCAGCGTATCTGGAGGGGAAAAACTGTTTTTT. Looking up the rest from reference TRBV9 and TRBJ1-4 gives the full variable domain: DSGVTQTPKHLITATGQRVTLRCSPRSGDLSVYWYQQSLDQGLQFLIQYYNGEERAKGNILERFSAQQFPDLHSELNLSSLELGDSALYFCASSVSGGEKLFFGSGTQLSVL.

This chain joins TRBV6-5 and TRBJ1-1; D gene ambiguous. Germline CDR1 is MNHEY and CDR2 is SVGAGI. The CDR3 is 14 amino acids. V dropped 4 bases and J dropped 3 bases, with 12 bases sitting between them. CDR3 coding DNA: TGTGCCAGCAGTTTCCGGGCGGGCGACACTGAAGCTTTCTTT. Translating it yields CASSFRAGDTEAFF.

This chain connects TRBV6-5 to TRBJ1-5; no definite D call. The CDR3 is made up of 13 amino acids. Germline V lookup: CDR1 MNHEY, CDR2 SVGAGI. Between the trimmed V and J ends, which lost 0 bases and 6 bases, there was a span of 6 bases. CDR3 sequence (DNA): TGTGCCAGCAGTTACTCGGATGGTCAGCCCCAGCATTTT. Translated: CASSYSDGQPQHF.

The chain joins TRBV4-2 to TRBJ1-1; D may be TRBD1 (5 bases). Germline-derived CDR1 and CDR2 are LGHNA and YNFKEQ. The CDR3 extends over 16 amino acids. Trimming removed 0 bases at V and 0 bases at J, with 11 bases between. The CDR3 nucleotides are TGTGCCAGCAGCCAAGATCTTGAAGGGGTGAACACTGAAGCTTTCTTT. As protein: CASSQDLEGVNTEAFF.

This chain connects TRBV29-1 to TRBJ1-1; D gene unclear. Looked up from germline, CDR1 is SQVTM and CDR2 is ANQGSEA. The CDR3 has 12 amino acids. Trimming removed 3 bases from V and 1 base from J, with 6 bases in between. CDR3 bases: TGCAGCGTTGATGTAGAGAACACTGAAGCTTTCTTT. It translates to CSVDVENTEAFF.

A note on this clone: The conserved phenylalanine or tryptophan normally closing the CDR3 is absent here, so this likely arose from a read error. The V call is TRBV4-3, the J call TRBJ1-6; TRBD1 agrees at 7 bases. V lost 0 bases and J lost 10; bases outside the gene matches: 9. CDR1 and CDR2 from the germline V gene are LGHNA and YSLEER. The CDR3 covers 16 residues. CDR3 amino acids: CASSQDRAGTASPLHL. In DNA form, the CDR3 reads TGCGCCAGCAGCCAAGATAGGGCGGGGACAGCGTCACCCCTCCACCTT.

This clone was seen many times. At the DNA level, this CDR3 is encoded by other sequences in the same sample as well. The chain couples TRBV7-9 to TRBJ1-5; 8 bases align to TRBD1. CDR1 and CDR2 (germline): SEHNR, FQNEAQ (reference sequence). V was clipped by 2 bases and J by 6 bases; unmatched bases: 3. This CDR3 spans 14 amino acids. In DNA form, the CDR3 reads TGTGCCAGCAGCTTATCAGGGGGCGGTCAGCCCCAGCATTTT. Protein sequence: CASSLSGGGQPQHF. Full variable domain (outside the CDR3, taken from reference TRBV7-9 and TRBJ1-5): DTGVSQNPRHKITKRGQNVTFRCDPISEHNRLYWYRQTLGQGPEFLTYFQNEAQLEKSRLLSDRFSAERPKGSFSTLEIQRTEQGDSAMYLCASSLSGGGQPQHFGDGTRLSIL.